This section outlines one T cell receptor beta chain sequence together with its context. The clone's antigen remains unknown. The sample holds no much larger clone one base away, and base qualities are not on file. The donors were healthy, HIV-negative adults who had no recently reported acute infections or vaccinations. Only Caucasian adults living in Nashville, Tennessee, USA were represented among the donors. CD4+ T cells were enriched through magnetic negative selection, after which naive cells were positively selected on CD45RA and the remaining negative fraction served as the memory subset. Blood was collected by leukapheresis, and PBMCs were isolated by Ficoll-Histopaque density gradient centrifugation and then cryopreserved in liquid nitrogen vapor phase. Purity and quantity of every magnetically sorted T cell population were checked by analytical flow cytometry. Genomic DNA was isolated from each sorted fraction and quantified by UV absorbance on a Nanodrop 2000c.

These data belong to a study of shared clonotypes between healthy human individuals (dated by TCRdb to 2020 to 2022). About the full investigation: A few men and two women, aged 18 to 49 years, made up the cohort. Each donor's leukapheresis produced roughly between roughly 0.94 and 9.5 billion PBMCs. For each donor, CD4 naive and CD4 memory were each run on three plates, CD8 naive on two plates, and CD8 memory on one plate. To estimate repertoire size and how much clonotype sharing occurs between individuals, the study deeply sequenced the blood TCR repertoires of about five healthy adults. Libraries were prepared and TCR repertoires were sequenced by different laboratories using diverse techniques, in order to increase sequencing depth and limit assay-specific biases.

Overall study outcomes, separate from this receptor: The small number of donors limited the genetic and exposure-history diversity represented. Across several donors, around 5% of naive CD4, around 3.3% of naive CD8, about 2.3% of memory CD4, and around 0.4% of memory CD8 clonotypes were shared. Compared with non-shared clonotypes, clonotypes shared by all four sorted-subset donors had higher generation probabilities. Even with the large sequencing depth, rarefaction of the sorted-subset datasets indicated that sequencing was incomplete. Naive subsets generally had larger estimated clonotype richness than memory subsets did. Based on pairwise subsampling, the degree of clonotype sharing among donors was expected to be affected by sequencing depth. Sampling was restricted to blood, and TCR repertoires in tissue are likely to differ from TCR repertoires in blood.

TCR CDR3 regions were amplified from genomic DNA by multiplex PCR using the deep immunoSEQ assay. Genomic DNA extracted from each cell subset was distributed evenly over all wells of several immunoSEQ 96-well plates, and each plate served as one replicate. For sorted subsets, each replicate PCR was loaded with approximately 200 ng genomic DNA, equivalent to about 30,000 T cell genomes. The purified libraries were quantified using a Qubit 3.0 fluorometer, sized with a Bioanalyzer 2100, and then quantified again using the KAPA Library Quantification kit. A separate single-read 150-cycle Illumina NextSeq 550 flow cell was used to sequence each immunoSEQ 96-well plate. Per the source publication's procedure: The immunoSEQ output contained only junctional sequences without quality scores, so filtering could not match that applied to full-length reads. Sequences were annotated with PyIR, a Python wrapper for IgBLAST v1.9, using IMGT germline references to assign V/J genes and CDR3. Reads were filtered out if the reads had weak V/J assignments (E-value above 1e-6), no CDR3, stop codons, out-of-frame junctions, or ambiguous translated residues. V3J clonotypes were defined as sequences sharing an identical inferred V gene, J gene, and CDR3 amino acid sequence. To compute the percentage overlap between repertoires, the number of shared unique clonotypes was divided by the size of the smaller repertoire. Repertoire richness was assessed with RTK rarefaction, the Chao1 estimator, and Recon v2.1 estimates of unobserved clonotypes. For all TCRbeta clonotypes obtained by the gDNA method from a few donors, generation probabilities were computed with OLGA. Imported from immuneACCESS, the table was reduced by TCRdb to in-frame sequences with V and J called. These copies leave out some clones; in studies compared against another copy, an unresolved V gene accounts for under half, and the cause of the remainder is not known. D and trimming come from the DNA, and the V and J calls and clone size come from that table. Recorded for this sample are more than 900,000 clones; about 80% of them occurred a single time. 0.6% to 0.7% of the sample is in the top ten clones.

The sample was memory CD4+ T cells from PBMCs. The label giving this sample's cell subset or site can be read as: CD45RA-negative fraction. The source is a man younger than 30 in good health. Some clones in this sample may be carry-over from other donors' samples.

The nucleotide sequence reads TGTGCCAGCAGCCCTGGGAGAGGGGGGGCAAGTGGCTACACCTTC. Its protein product is CASSPGRGGASGYTF. The V gene is TRBV11-2 and the J gene is TRBJ1-2; 6 matching bases give a weak D call of TRBD1. Per the germline V gene, SGHAT is the CDR1 and FQNNGV is the CDR2. Counted from cysteine to phenylalanine, this CDR3 has 15 amino acids. Just the 45-base CDR3 DNA is kept, in frame starting at base 1. Relative to germline, V is 5 bases shorter and J is 7 bases shorter, with 20 bases between their ends.